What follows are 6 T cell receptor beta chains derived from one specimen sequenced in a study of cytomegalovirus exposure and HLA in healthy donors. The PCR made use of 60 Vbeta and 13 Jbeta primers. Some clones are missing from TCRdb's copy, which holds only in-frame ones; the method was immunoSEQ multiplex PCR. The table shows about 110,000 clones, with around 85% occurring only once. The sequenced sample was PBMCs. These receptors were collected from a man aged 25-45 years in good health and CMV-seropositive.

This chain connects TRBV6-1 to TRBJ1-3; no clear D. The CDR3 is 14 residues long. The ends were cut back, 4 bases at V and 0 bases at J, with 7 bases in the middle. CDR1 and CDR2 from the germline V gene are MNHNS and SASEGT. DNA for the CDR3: TGTGCCAGCAGTGCCGGGGTCTCTGGAAACACCATATATTTT. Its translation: CASSAGVSGNTIYF.

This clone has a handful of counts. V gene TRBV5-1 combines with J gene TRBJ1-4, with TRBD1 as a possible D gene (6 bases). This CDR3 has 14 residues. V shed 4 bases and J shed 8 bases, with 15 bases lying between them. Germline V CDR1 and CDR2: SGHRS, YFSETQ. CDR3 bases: TGCGCCAGCAGCCTCGGGGGGGCTAGGGAAAAACTGTTTTTT. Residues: CASSLGGAREKLFF.

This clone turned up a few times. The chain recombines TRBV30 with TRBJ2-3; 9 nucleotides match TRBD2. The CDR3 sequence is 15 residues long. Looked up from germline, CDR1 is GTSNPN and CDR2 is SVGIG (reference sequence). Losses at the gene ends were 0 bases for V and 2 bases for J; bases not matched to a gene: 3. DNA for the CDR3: TGTGCCTGGAGTGTTAGCGGGGGAGCCACAGATACGCAGTATTTT. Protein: CAWSVSGGATDTQYF. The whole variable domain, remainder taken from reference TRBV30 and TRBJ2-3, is SQTIHQWPATLVQPVGSPLSLECTVEGTSNPNLYWYRQAAGRGLQLLFYSVGIGQISSEVPQNLSASRPQDRQFILSSKKLLLSDSGFYLCAWSVSGGATDTQYFGPGTRLTVL.

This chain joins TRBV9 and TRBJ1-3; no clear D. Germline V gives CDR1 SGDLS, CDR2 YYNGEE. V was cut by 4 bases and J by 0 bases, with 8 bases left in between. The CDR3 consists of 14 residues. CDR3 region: CASSTGNSGNTIYF. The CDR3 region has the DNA TGTGCCAGCAGCACCGGGAACTCTGGAAACACCATATATTTT.

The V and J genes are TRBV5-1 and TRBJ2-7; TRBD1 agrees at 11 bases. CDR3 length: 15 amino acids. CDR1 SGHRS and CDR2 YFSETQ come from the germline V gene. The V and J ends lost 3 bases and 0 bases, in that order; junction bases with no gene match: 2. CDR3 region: CASSWGTGGSYEQYF. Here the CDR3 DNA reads TGCGCCAGCAGCTGGGGGACAGGGGGCTCCTACGAGCAGTACTTC.

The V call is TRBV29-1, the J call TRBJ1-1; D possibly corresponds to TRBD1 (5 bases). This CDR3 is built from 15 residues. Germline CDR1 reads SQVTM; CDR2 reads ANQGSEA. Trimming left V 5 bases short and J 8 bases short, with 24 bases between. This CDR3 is CSVHSGDFYSVEAFF. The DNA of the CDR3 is TGCAGCGTTCATAGCGGGGACTTCTACTCGGTGGAAGCTTTCTTT.